Shown below are 17 T cell receptor beta chains from a single sample sequenced in a study of blood T cells in healthy people across ages. A second roughly 7 to 12 cycle PCR used barcoded and J-beta primers. A single record per CDR3 protein comes from TCRdb applying MiXCR to the 5' RACE reads. Altogether fewer than 1,000,000 distinct CDR3 sequences are present, more than 40% being singletons, with the ten largest covering about 21%. Sample: blood. Every receptor here comes from a man in his 60s in good health.

The rearrangement joins TRBV5-1 to TRBJ2-5; tentative D call: TRBD2 (5 bases). V was cut by 3 bases and J by 5 bases, with 14 bases left in between. Germline V lookup: CDR1 SGHRS, CDR2 YFSETQ. CDR3 size: 14 residues. CDR3 sequence reads: CASSSGRVRETQYF. Written as DNA, the CDR3 is TGCGCCAGCAGCTCCGGGCGGGTACGGGAGACCCAGTACTTC.

V and J are TRBV20-1 and TRBJ2-3; 11 bases are a match to TRBD2. Losses at the gene ends were 7 bases for V and 5 bases for J; bases not matched to a gene: 11. Germline V lookup: CDR1 DFQATT, CDR2 SNEGSKA (reference sequence). This CDR3 has 15 amino acids. The CDR3 region is CSGRLAGHTLDTQYF. CDR3 nucleotides: TGCAGTGGGAGACTAGCGGGGCACACGCTAGATACGCAGTATTTT.

This clonotype was found a few times. The chain links TRBV12-3 or TRBV12-4 to TRBJ2-7; D call uncertain. The CDR3 is 12 amino acids. Trimming left V 3 bases short and J 4 bases short, with 7 bases between. CDR3 sequence (DNA): TGTGCCAGCAGTTTGGAGCTGTACGAGCAGTACTTC. This codes for CASSLELYEQYF.

This clonotype has just a few counts. The gene calls are TRBV2 and TRBJ2-7; D ambiguous. The J call may be mistaken, given a closer DNA end match to TRBJ2-5. Germline CDR1 is SNHLY and CDR2 is FYNNEI. The CDR3 spans 16 residues. CDR3: CASSYNTKGPEETQYF. The CDR3 bases are TGTGCCAGCAGTTACAATACAAAAGGGCCGGAGGAGACCCAGTACTTC.

The chain combines TRBV10-2 with TRBJ1-6, with D perhaps TRBD1 (6 bases). The germline CDR1 and CDR2 sequences are WSHSY and SAAADI. V lost 8 bases and J 13 bases, leaving 18 bases between the germline ends. The CDR3 extends over 13 amino acids. The CDR3: CASVQGGAQPLHF. The CDR3 bases are TGCGCCAGCGTCCAAGGGGGGGCTCAGCCCCTCCACTTT.

The chain recombines TRBV6-5 with TRBJ2-7; the D gene could be TRBD1 or TRBD2 (7 bases each). The end of the DNA is better explained by TRBJ2-5, so the J call may be wrong. Germline CDR1 MNHEY, CDR2 SVGAGI. The CDR3 covers 14 residues. CDR3 in amino acids: CASSISQGGKTQYF. The CDR3 nucleotides are TGTGCCAGCAGTATATCCCAGGGGGGGAAGACCCAGTACTTC.

The V call is TRBV19, the J call TRBJ2-2, with 9 bases matching TRBD1. Looked up from germline, CDR1 is LNHDA and CDR2 is SQIVND (reference sequence). This CDR3 region has 15 residues. J gave up 3 bases and V 4 bases, and 3 bases lay outside the gene matches. CDR3: CASSTQGADTGELFF. CDR3 in DNA: TGTGCCAGTAGTACACAGGGGGCGGACACCGGGGAGCTGTTTTTT.

This clonotype was seen a handful of times. This CDR3 is CAIAEQGAAYEQYF. CDR3 bases: TGTGCCATCGCGGAACAGGGGGCCGCCTACGAGCAGTACTTC. The chain employs TRBV15 and TRBJ2-7; 9 nucleotides agree with TRBD1. CDR1 is LNHNV and CDR2 is YYDKDF in the germline V gene (reference sequence). V lost 10 bases, J lost 2 bases, and 9 bases stayed unmatched. This CDR3 spans 14 amino acids.

This clonotype appeared once. The chain couples TRBV12-3 or TRBV12-4 to TRBJ1-2; D is undetermined. CDR3 length: 11 residues. V gave up 6 bases and J gave up 14 bases, with 16 bases separating them. CDR3 bases: TGTGCCAGCAGCCATCGATCCTCCTATACCTTC. This sequence encodes CASSHRSSYTF.

Only a few counts were recorded for this clonotype. The V and J genes are TRBV6-5 and TRBJ2-7, with a weak D call TRBD2 (7 bases). The CDR3 is 16 amino acids. Germline V gene sequence: CDR1 MNHEY, CDR2 SVGAGI. V lost 0 bases to trimming and J lost 4 bases, with 16 bases between them. The CDR3 nucleotides read TGTGCCAGCAGTTACTCCGGACAGTGGGGGGGGTACGAGCAGTACTTC. Amino acids: CASSYSGQWGGYEQYF.

For this clonotype: The junction differs from germline at one of its ends, possibly a read error. V is TRBV10-3 and J is TRBJ1-5; D not certain. Looked up from germline, CDR1 is ENHRY and CDR2 is SYGVKD. This CDR3 has 14 amino acids. The CDR3 loop is CTISESKGFQPQHF. As DNA, the CDR3 is TGTACCATCAGTGAGTCGAAGGGATTTCAGCCCCAGCATTTT.

CDR3 DNA sequence: TGTGCCAGCTCTCCTGGACTAGCGGGGAGCCACGAGCAGTACTTC. It specifies CASSPGLAGSHEQYF. V is TRBV18 and J is TRBJ2-7; TRBD2 matches at 12 bases. CDR3 length: 15 residues. CDR1 is KGHSH and CDR2 is LQKENI in the germline V gene. Losses at the gene ends were 6 bases for V and 5 bases for J; bases not matched to a gene: 8.

This clonotype turned up a few times. This chain uses TRBV5-1 with TRBJ2-5; D is undetermined. V was cut by 0 bases and J by 5 bases, with 14 bases left in between. Germline CDR1 reads SGHRS; CDR2 reads YFSETQ. This CDR3 is 15 amino acids long. As DNA, the CDR3 is TGCGCCAGCAGCTTGGGGCAGGCCCTAGGTGAGACCCAGTACTTC. It translates to CASSLGQALGETQYF.

This sequence joins TRBV20-1 and TRBJ2-3; D gene uncertain. Between the trimmed V and J ends, which lost 0 bases and 2 bases, there was a span of 9 bases. CDR3 length equals 14 residues. The germline V gene has CDR1 DFQATT and CDR2 SNEGSKA (reference sequence). Here the CDR3 DNA reads TGCAGTGCTAGAGAACCGCGACCCACAGATACGCAGTATTTT. As protein: CSAREPRPTDTQYF.

This clonotype was seen many times. J is TRBJ2-1 and V is TRBV5-5, with 12 bases fitting TRBD1. The trim removed 5 bases at V and 10 bases at J, leaving 7 bases unmatched. The CDR3 has 14 residues. From germline, CDR1 is SGHKS and CDR2 YYEKEE (reference sequence). CDR3 loop: CASSMGQGAGEQFF. The CDR3 DNA sequence: TGTGCCAGCAGTATGGGACAGGGGGCCGGGGAGCAGTTCTTC.

In its sample, this clonotype was seen a few times. The chain links TRBV4-3 to TRBJ1-4; D might be TRBD1 (6 bases). This CDR3 has 15 residues. Trimming shortened V by 0 bases and J by 8 bases, and 13 bases separated the two germline ends. CDR1 LGHNA and CDR2 YSLEER come from the germline V gene. CDR3 in amino acids: CASSQDLRGEEKLFF. CDR3 bases: TGCGCCAGCAGCCAAGATCTCAGGGGAGAAGAAAAACTGTTTTTT.

This chain uses TRBV10-3 with TRBJ2-3; TRBD1 or TRBD2 may be the D gene (5 bases each). Germline-derived CDR1 and CDR2 are ENHRY and SYGVKD. Trimming removed 4 bases from V and 6 bases from J, with 17 bases in between. This CDR3 comprises 15 residues. CDR3 sequence (DNA): TGTGCCATCAGTGTCACTAGTAGGGGTCAGGATACGCAGTATTTT. It translates to CAISVTSRGQDTQYF.